These T cell receptor beta chains were read from a single sample in a study of siplizumab effects on memory and regulatory T cells. Profiling relied on immunoSEQ multiplex PCR, and the TCRdb table lists in-frame clones only, not all of them. Here the sample spans roughly 97,000 clones, roughly 92% being singletons. The sample consisted of Tregs sorted from blood. The receptors shown here come from a human donor in good health. Both conserved end residues are part of each CDR3. D genes are given only for firm matches.

TRBV4-2	TRBJ1-1	NA	CASSQGGSGLVTEAFF	TGTGCCAGCAGCCAAGGAGGTTCGGGATTGGTCACTGAAGCTTTCTTT
TRBV6-1	TRBJ1-1	NA	CASSEYGGGRPFF	TGTGCCAGCAGTGAATACGGCGGCGGGCGGCCTTTCTTT
TRBV19	TRBJ1-5	NA	CASREQVSQPQHF	TGTGCCAGTAGGGAACAGGTCTCTCAGCCCCAGCATTTT
TRBV19	TRBJ2-2	NA	CASSMIGPRELFF	TGTGCCAGTAGTATGATCGGGCCTAGGGAGCTGTTTTTT
TRBV4-1	TRBJ2-3	TRBD2	CASSQGGLAGGRPTDTQYF	TGCGCCAGCAGCCAAGGAGGGCTAGCGGGGGGTCGACCCACAGATACGCAGTATTTT
TRBV27	TRBJ2-2	NA	CASSLMGGLGSAGELFF	TGTGCCAGCAGTCTTATGGGGGGGCTCGGCTCGGCCGGGGAGCTGTTTTTT
TRBV18	TRBJ1-3	NA	CASSPLSGNTIYF	TGTGCCAGCTCCCCACTCTCTGGAAACACCATATATTTT
TRBV27	TRBJ2-3	TRBD2	CASSPLAGASTDTQYF	TGTGCCAGCAGTCCACTAGCGGGGGCGAGCACAGATACGCAGTATTTT
TRBV6-6	TRBJ1-5	NA	CASSPLKGQPQHF	TGTGCCAGCAGTCCCCTTAAGGGTCAGCCCCAGCATTTT
TRBV5-1	TRBJ1-1	NA	CASSYRRGLNTEAFF	TGCGCCAGCAGCTACCGGCGGGGGCTGAACACTGAAGCTTTCTTT